Sequencing of this T cell receptor beta chain was carried out in a study of spatial heterogeneity in lung cancer. Study-wide findings and caveats: Counts of expanded intratumoral alpha and beta TCRs tracked tumor mutation counts.

V was shortened by 6 bases and J by 0 bases, with 10 bases between the two germline ends. The CDR3 covers 13 residues. Germline assignment: CDR1 DFQATT and CDR2 SNEGSKA (reference sequence). Noted time point: sample taken at primary tumor resection. The 70 or so donors had untreated early-stage non-small cell lung cancer. This clonotype was seen ten or more times. Its antigen is undetermined. TCRdb redid the calling of the 5' RACE reads with MiXCR, one entry per CDR3 protein. This table has about 3,600 distinct CDR3 sequences, under 10% appearing once. The sequence came from a male donor with early-stage non-small cell lung cancer. The rearrangement uses TRBV20-1 and TRBJ2-3; no firm D call. The input for sequencing was lung tumor tissue, taken at surgery. In nucleotides, the CDR3 is TGCAGTGCGCGCCGGGCCAGCACAGATACGCAGTATTTT. Its translation: CSARRASTDTQYF.